This T cell receptor (beta chain) originates from a study of blood T cell repertoires in COVID-19. For the study at large: T cells, B-cell-depleted T cells, or PBMCs provided the cDNA or gDNA that served as material.

Per the original methods: Amplification from reference gene primers served as the basis for estimated nucleated cell counts. The assay was immunoSEQ multiplex PCR, and TCRdb's table has in-frame clones only and misses some. V and J calls and clone size are as listed in that table; D and trimming were resolved from the DNA. This sample has under 200,000 clones, with around 82% found just once. This CDR3 is built from 13 residues. The V gene lost 0 bases and the J gene lost 9 bases, with 9 bases spanning the gap. CDR1 and CDR2 (germline): MGHRA, YSYEKL. This clone appeared a single time. This chain uses TRBV4-1 with TRBJ2-1; unclear D gene. Sequencing used peripheral blood. The sequence was collected from a woman older than 75 with acute or convalescent COVID-19. The CDR3 bases are TGCGCCAGCAGCCAAGATAGTGGCGGTGAGCAGTTCTTC. It specifies CASSQDSGGEQFF.